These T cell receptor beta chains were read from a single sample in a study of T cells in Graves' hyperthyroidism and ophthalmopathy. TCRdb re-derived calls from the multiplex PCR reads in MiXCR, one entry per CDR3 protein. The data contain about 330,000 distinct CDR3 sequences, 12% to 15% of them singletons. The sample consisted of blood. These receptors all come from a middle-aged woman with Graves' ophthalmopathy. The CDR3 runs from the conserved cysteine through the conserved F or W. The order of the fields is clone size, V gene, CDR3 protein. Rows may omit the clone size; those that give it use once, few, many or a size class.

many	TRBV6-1	CASSNPRGRSYEQYF
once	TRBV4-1	CASGARTPNYNEQFF
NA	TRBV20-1	CSARQSGTGSYNEQFF
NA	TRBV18	CASSPPGSKAGGNTDTQYF
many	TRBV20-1	CSASGWNQPQHF
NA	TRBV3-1	CASSQLPGQGATEAFF
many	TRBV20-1	CSARTSGSHTQYF
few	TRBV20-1	CSARDREEVKNIQYF
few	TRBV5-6	CASSSGLRETQYF
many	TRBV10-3	CAISDRASSEAFF
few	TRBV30	CAWSAIGGNTGELFF
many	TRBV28	CASSLGGFEKLFF
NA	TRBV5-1	CASSSFGTGDNEQFF
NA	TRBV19	CASSIVPSGISNEQFF
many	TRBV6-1	CASSDRDRGLRQPQHF
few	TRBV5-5	CASSRRTGEGTDTQYF
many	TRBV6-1	CASSEIAGGPGNEQFF
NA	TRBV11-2	CASSLLAGTGEPQHF
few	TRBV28	CASSSPTDRPTYEQYF
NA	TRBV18	CASSFGTDSNQPQHF
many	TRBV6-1	CASRLGRRDTEAFF
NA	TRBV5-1	CASSAGTDTYTEAFF
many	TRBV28	CASSSTGTGYSPLHF
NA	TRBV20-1	CSARPQGIISNQPQHF
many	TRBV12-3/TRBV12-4	CASSPAGRLIYEQYF
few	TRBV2	CASGTSGGETQYF
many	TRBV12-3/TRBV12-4	CASSLAGSLNTEAFF
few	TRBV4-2	CASSQERYTDTQYF
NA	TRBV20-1	CSAPGWRRYNEQFF
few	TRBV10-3	CAISGNDGNEPRHF